This T cell receptor beta chain was retrieved from a study of Graves' ophthalmopathy and Graves' hyperthyroidism. In the study overall: Peripheral blood was gathered at first diagnosis, ahead of any treatment whatsoever. Study conclusions and caveats: At 60% to 71% sensitivity and approximately 72% specificity, the model predicted progression of the ophthalmopathy.

Amplification targeted the TCR beta CDR3 regions, with RNA transcripts as the source material. Following a first-round RT-PCR that used HTBI primers, a second-round multiplex PCR was carried out. TCRdb reprocessed the multiplex PCR reads via MiXCR and lists one record per CDR3 protein. This sample yields about 14,000 distinct CDR3 sequences, of which approximately 49% are seen a single time; around 45% belongs to the top ten. What supplied the PBMCs was about 9.1 ml of fresh peripheral blood. Note on this clonotype: Its antigen is not known.

Germline CDR1 reads SGHTA; CDR2 reads FQGNSA. The junction had 17 bases not matched to a gene; V was cut back by 5 bases and J by 8 bases. This CDR3 has 16 amino acids. This clonotype was sampled from a woman aged 25 to 39 with Graves' ophthalmopathy. This chain connects TRBV7-2 to TRBJ1-2; 7 bases are a match to TRBD1. Sequenced sample: peripheral blood. The CDR3 region is CASSAPRGQGHRGYTF. In DNA, the CDR3 is TGTGCCAGCAGCGCCCCTAGGGGGCAGGGGCATCGAGGCTACACCTTC.